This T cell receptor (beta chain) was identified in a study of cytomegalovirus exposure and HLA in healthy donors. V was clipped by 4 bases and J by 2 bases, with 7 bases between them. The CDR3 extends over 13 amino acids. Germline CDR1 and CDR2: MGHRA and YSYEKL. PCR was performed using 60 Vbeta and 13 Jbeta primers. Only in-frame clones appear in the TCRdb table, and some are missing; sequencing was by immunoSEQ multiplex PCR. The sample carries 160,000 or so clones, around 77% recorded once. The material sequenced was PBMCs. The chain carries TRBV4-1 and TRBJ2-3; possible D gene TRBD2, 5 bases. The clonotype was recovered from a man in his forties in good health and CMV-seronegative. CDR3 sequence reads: CASSLGNTDTQYF. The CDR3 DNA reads TGCGCCAGCAGCCTCGGGAACACAGATACGCAGTATTTT.